Presented here are 16 T cell receptor beta chains from one specimen sequenced in a study of early T cells in non-severe SARS-CoV-2 infection. TCRdb reprocessed the 5' RACE reads with MiXCR, giving one entry per CDR3 protein. Here the sample spans around 29,000 distinct CDR3 sequences, about 8.6% being singletons. Sequencing was done on a sample of whole blood. The receptors derive from an adult who was a healthcare worker with PCR-confirmed SARS-CoV-2 infection or an uninfected control (not recorded which).

This clonotype was detected a few times. This chain uses TRBV7-2 with TRBJ2-7; D not resolved. Germline CDR1 SGHTA, CDR2 FQGNSA. Between the trimmed V and J ends, which lost 0 bases and 3 bases, there was a span of 6 bases. The CDR3 has 13 amino acids. Written as DNA, the CDR3 is TGTGCCAGCAGCTTAGCGCAGAGCTACGAGCAGTACTTC. Protein sequence: CASSLAQSYEQYF.

The chain links TRBV30 to TRBJ1-6; TRBD1 matches at 7 bases. Trimming removed 4 bases from V and 3 bases from J; junction bases left unmatched: 12. The CDR3 loop spans 17 amino acids. CDR1 GTSNPN and CDR2 SVGIG come from the germline V gene (reference sequence). CDR3: CAWTKGADFHYNSPLHF. The CDR3 DNA is TGTGCCTGGACGAAGGGGGCCGATTTCCACTATAATTCACCCCTCCACTTT. Combining the CDR3 with reference TRBV30 and TRBJ1-6 gives the whole variable domain SQTIHQWPATLVQPVGSPLSLECTVEGTSNPNLYWYRQAAGRGLQLLFYSVGIGQISSEVPQNLSASRPQDRQFILSSKKLLLSDSGFYLCAWTKGADFHYNSPLHFGNGTRLTVT.

This clonotype occurred many times. The V gene is TRBV9, the J gene TRBJ2-4; D is uncertain. The length of the CDR3 is 13 residues. V lost 4 bases and J 4 bases, leaving 9 bases between the germline ends. Germline-derived CDR1 and CDR2 are SGDLS and YYNGEE. The CDR3 DNA reads as TGTGCCAGCAGCCCTCGACAAAAAAACATTCAGTACTTC. Translation gives CASSPRQKNIQYF.

This clonotype is termed medium-sized. The chain recombines TRBV5-6 with TRBJ1-2; no clear D. Trimming shortened V by 2 bases and J by 8 bases, and 19 bases separated the two germline ends. The CDR3 contains 15 residues. CDR1 and CDR2 (germline): SGHDT, YYEEEE. Here the CDR3 reads CASSFSPPWAHGYTF. CDR3 nucleotides: TGTGCCAGCAGCTTCAGCCCTCCGTGGGCGCACGGCTACACCTTC.

This clonotype was counted at least ten times. V usage is TRBV19 and J usage is TRBJ1-5, with 9 positions matching TRBD1. Germline V gene lookup returns CDR1 LNHDA and CDR2 SQIVND (reference sequence). CDR3 length equals 16 residues. V gave up 4 bases and J gave up 2 bases; unmatched junction bases: 6. The CDR3 here is CASSRMDRGGNQPQHF. The CDR3 DNA follows: TGTGCCAGTAGTAGAATGGACAGGGGTGGCAATCAGCCCCAGCATTTT.

At least ten counts were recorded for this clonotype. The chain is built from TRBV7-2 and TRBJ1-5, with D unresolved. Trimming shortened V by 5 bases and J by 0 bases, and 17 bases separated the two germline ends. CDR1 is SGHTA and CDR2 is FQGNSA in the germline V gene. CDR3 length: 17 amino acids. The CDR3 protein is CASSRYFGGDSNQPQHF. CDR3 coding DNA: TGTGCCAGCAGCCGTTATTTCGGCGGAGATAGCAATCAGCCCCAGCATTTT. Variable domain in full (rest from reference TRBV7-2 and TRBJ1-5): GAGVSQSPSNKVTEKGKDVELRCDPISGHTALYWYRQSLGQGLEFLIYFQGNSAPDKSGLPSDRFSAERTGGSVSTLTIQRTQQEDSAVYLCASSRYFGGDSNQPQHFGDGTRLSIL.

This clonotype was counted a few times. V and J are TRBV20-1 and TRBJ1-6, with 8 bases fitting TRBD1. The V and J ends lost 3 bases and 7 bases, in that order; junction bases with no gene match: 8. The V gene's germline CDR1 is DFQATT and CDR2 SNEGSKA (reference sequence). The CDR3 contains 15 residues. The CDR3 spells CSASASGQGNSPLHF. The CDR3, as DNA: TGCAGTGCTAGCGCCTCCGGACAGGGAAATTCACCCCTCCACTTT.

This clonotype turned up a few times. V and J are TRBV20-1 and TRBJ2-7; D is unresolved. Germline values: CDR1 DFQATT, CDR2 SNEGSKA (reference sequence). There are 12 residues in the CDR3. Trimming left V 6 bases short and J 3 bases short, with 12 bases between. For the CDR3, the DNA is TGCAGTGCACTCCGGGCAGGCTACGAGCAGTACTTC. Residues: CSALRAGYEQYF.

This clonotype was counted a few times. The gene calls are TRBV12-3 or TRBV12-4 and TRBJ1-2; D ambiguous. CDR3 length equals 14 residues. V was trimmed by 7 bases and J by 2 bases, leaving 14 bases between them. CDR3 loop: CASTLGVGNYGYTF. CDR3 nucleotides: TGTGCCAGCACCCTCGGGGTAGGAAACTATGGCTACACCTTC.

This clonotype was picked up a small number of times. The chain couples TRBV15 to TRBJ2-1, with D tentatively TRBD2 (5 bases). Germline CDR1 LNHNV, CDR2 YYDKDF (reference sequence). V gave up 0 bases and J gave up 5 bases, with 8 bases separating them. The CDR3 has 14 residues. Here the CDR3 reads CATSRDRRDNEQFF. For the CDR3, the DNA is TGTGCCACCAGCAGAGATAGGCGGGACAATGAGCAGTTCTTC.

V is TRBV6-5 and J is TRBJ1-2; tentatively, D is TRBD1 (5 bases). V was clipped by 7 bases and J by 4 bases, with 16 bases between them. Germline CDR1 reads MNHEY; CDR2 reads SVGAGI. The CDR3 has 14 amino acids. CDR3 amino acids: CASNTGRGVYGYTF. The CDR3 DNA reads TGTGCCAGCAACACAGGACGGGGGGTCTATGGCTACACCTTC.

This clonotype has ten or more counts. The chain employs TRBV6-6 and TRBJ1-6, with D uncertain. V lost 10 bases and J 5 bases, leaving 15 bases between the germline ends. CDR1 is MNHNY, CDR2 SVGAGI, per germline (reference sequence). The CDR3 length is 14 residues. The CDR3 here is CAISGSRDNSPLHF. Written as DNA, the CDR3 is TGTGCCATCTCGGGAAGCCGAGATAATTCACCCCTCCACTTT.

The J gene is TRBJ2-7, the V gene TRBV7-2, with D perhaps TRBD2 (6 bases). Germline V gene data show CDR1 as SGHTA and CDR2 as FQGNSA. CDR3 length equals 13 residues. V lost 8 bases and J 2 bases, leaving 13 bases between the germline ends. This CDR3 reads CASGGNFTYEQYF. Here the CDR3 DNA reads TGTGCCAGCGGCGGGAACTTTACCTACGAGCAGTACTTC.

This chain uses TRBV7-6 with TRBJ1-2, with TRBD1 identical over 8 bases. V shed 1 base, J shed 9 bases, and the junction held 7 bases outside the gene matches. The germline V gene has CDR1 SGHVS and CDR2 FNYEAQ. The CDR3 contains 14 residues. The CDR3 region is CASSLVETGESYTF. DNA for the CDR3: TGTGCCAGCAGCTTAGTAGAGACAGGGGAAAGCTACACCTTC. The whole variable domain, filled in from reference TRBV7-6 and TRBJ1-2, reads GAGVSQSPRYKVTKRGQDVALRCDPISGHVSLYWYRQALGQGPEFLTYFNYEAQQDKSGLPNDRFSAERPEGSISTLTIQRTEQRDSAMYRCASSLVETGESYTFGSGTRLTVV.

This clonotype was found many times. The V call is TRBV18, the J call TRBJ1-1; D not resolved. CDR1 and CDR2 from the germline V gene are KGHSH and LQKENI. CDR3 length: 15 amino acids. V dropped 6 bases and J dropped 0 bases, with 14 bases sitting between them. The CDR3 coding sequence is TGTGCCAGCTCCCTACGACAAACCATGAACACTGAAGCTTTCTTT. Its protein product is CASSLRQTMNTEAFF.

Judged by abundance, this clonotype is large (0.1 to 1%). This chain uses TRBV6-4 with TRBJ1-1; no clear D. The CDR3 runs 13 residues. The V and J ends lost 0 bases and 5 bases respectively, with 7 bases between them. In germline, CDR1 is MRHNA, CDR2 SNTAGT. CDR3 in DNA: TGTGCCAGCAGTGACTCTGCGATGACTGAAGCTTTCTTT. Its protein is CASSDSAMTEAFF.